The present T cell receptor beta chain was sequenced within a study of blood T cell repertoires in COVID-19. In the study overall: Some COVID-19 samples were acute and others convalescent; all came from the United States, Italy and Spain.

In the study's own analysis: Scientists estimated how many nucleated cells there were by amplifying reference gene primers. Assay used: immunoSEQ multiplex PCR; TCRdb lists only in-frame clones, some missing. V and J calls and clone size are copied from that table; D and trimming were computed from the DNA. The sample carries approximately 250,000 clones, more than 65% recorded once. Material for sequencing was peripheral blood. This receptor was obtained from a woman aged 40 to 55 who had recovered from COVID-19.

CDR3 residues: CASSLDRGQETQYF. CDR3 nucleotides: TGCGCCAGCAGCTTGGACAGGGGCCAAGAGACCCAGTACTTC. The chain uses TRBV5-1 and TRBJ2-5; the match to TRBD1 covers 7 bases. J gave up 1 base and V 0 bases, and 0 bases lay outside the gene matches. CDR1 is SGHRS and CDR2 is YFSETQ in the germline V gene. The CDR3 covers 14 residues.